This T cell receptor (beta chain) comes out of a study of T cells in Graves' hyperthyroidism and ophthalmopathy. Authors of the study amplified TCR beta CDR3 regions from RNA transcripts. HTBI primers were used for first-round RT-PCR of the TCR CDR3. One entry per CDR3 protein results from TCRdb running MiXCR on the multiplex PCR reads. The sample has hundreds of thousands of distinct CDR3 sequences; approximately 42% are singletons. The CDR3 consists of 14 residues. Germline CDR1 reads SEHNR; CDR2 reads FQNEAQ (reference sequence). Turning to this clonotype: A much larger clone lies one base from this, so it may be a read error.

Sequenced input: peripheral blood or thyroid tissue (not recorded which). The sequence was obtained from an adult man with Graves' disease, either hyperthyroidism or ophthalmopathy (not recorded which). The V call is TRBV7-9, the J call TRBJ2-7; possibly TRBD1 or TRBD2 for D (5 bases each). CDR3 sequence: CASSLTGLGNEQYF. In DNA form, the CDR3 reads TGCGCCAGCAGCTTAACGGGGCTCGGGAACGAGCAGTACTTC. Full variable domain (missing parts from reference TRBV7-9 and TRBJ2-7): DTGVSQNPRHKITKRGQNVTFRCDPISEHNRLYWYRQTLGQGPEFLTYFQNEAQLEKSRLLSDRFSAERPKGSFSTLEIQRTEQGDSAMYLCASSLTGLGNEQYFGPGTRLTVT.